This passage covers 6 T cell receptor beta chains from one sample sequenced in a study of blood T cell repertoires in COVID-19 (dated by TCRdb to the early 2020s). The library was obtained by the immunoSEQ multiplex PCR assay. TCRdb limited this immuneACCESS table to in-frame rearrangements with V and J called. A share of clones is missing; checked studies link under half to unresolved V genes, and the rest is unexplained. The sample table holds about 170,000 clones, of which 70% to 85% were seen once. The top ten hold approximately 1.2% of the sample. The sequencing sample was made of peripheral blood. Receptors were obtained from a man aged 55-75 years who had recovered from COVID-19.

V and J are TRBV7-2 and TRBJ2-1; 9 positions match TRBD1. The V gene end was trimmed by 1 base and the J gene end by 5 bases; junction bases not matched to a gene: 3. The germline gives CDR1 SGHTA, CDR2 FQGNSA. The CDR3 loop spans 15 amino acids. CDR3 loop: CASSLDRGQDNEQFF. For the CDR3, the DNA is TGTGCCAGCAGCTTAGACAGGGGGCAGGACAATGAGCAGTTCTTC.

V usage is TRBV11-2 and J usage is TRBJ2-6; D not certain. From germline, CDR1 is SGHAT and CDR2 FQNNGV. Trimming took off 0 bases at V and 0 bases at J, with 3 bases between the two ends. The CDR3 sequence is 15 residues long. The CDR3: CASSLDHSGANVLTF. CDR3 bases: TGTGCCAGCAGCTTAGACCACTCTGGGGCCAACGTCCTGACTTTC.

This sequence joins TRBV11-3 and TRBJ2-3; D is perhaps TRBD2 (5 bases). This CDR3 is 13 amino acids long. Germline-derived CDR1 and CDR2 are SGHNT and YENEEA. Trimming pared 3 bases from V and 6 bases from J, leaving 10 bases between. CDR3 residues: CASSFSGSDTQYF. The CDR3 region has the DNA TGTGCCAGCAGCTTCTCGGGATCGGATACGCAGTATTTT.

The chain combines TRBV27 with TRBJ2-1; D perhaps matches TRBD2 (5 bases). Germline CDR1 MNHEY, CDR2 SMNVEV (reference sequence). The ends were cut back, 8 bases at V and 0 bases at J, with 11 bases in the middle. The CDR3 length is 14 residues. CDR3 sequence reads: CASRERSSYNEQFF. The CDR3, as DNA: TGTGCCAGCCGAGAGCGGAGCTCCTACAATGAGCAGTTCTTC.

The CDR3 nucleotides are TGTGCCATCAGTGCGCCCAGGACTCCAGAGCAGTTCTTC. Translating gives CAISAPRTPEQFF. V usage is TRBV10-3 and J usage is TRBJ2-1, with a weak D call TRBD2 (5 bases). With 4 bases removed from V and 10 bases from J, the gap between germline ends came to 14 bases. Germline loops: CDR1 ENHRY, CDR2 SYGVKD. The CDR3 has 13 amino acids.

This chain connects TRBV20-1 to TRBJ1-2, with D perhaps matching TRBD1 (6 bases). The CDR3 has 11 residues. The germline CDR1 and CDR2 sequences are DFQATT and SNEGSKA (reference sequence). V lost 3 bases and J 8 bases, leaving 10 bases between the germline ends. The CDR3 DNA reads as TGCAGTGCTAGCCCAGGGGCCGGCTACACCTTC. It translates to CSASPGAGYTF.